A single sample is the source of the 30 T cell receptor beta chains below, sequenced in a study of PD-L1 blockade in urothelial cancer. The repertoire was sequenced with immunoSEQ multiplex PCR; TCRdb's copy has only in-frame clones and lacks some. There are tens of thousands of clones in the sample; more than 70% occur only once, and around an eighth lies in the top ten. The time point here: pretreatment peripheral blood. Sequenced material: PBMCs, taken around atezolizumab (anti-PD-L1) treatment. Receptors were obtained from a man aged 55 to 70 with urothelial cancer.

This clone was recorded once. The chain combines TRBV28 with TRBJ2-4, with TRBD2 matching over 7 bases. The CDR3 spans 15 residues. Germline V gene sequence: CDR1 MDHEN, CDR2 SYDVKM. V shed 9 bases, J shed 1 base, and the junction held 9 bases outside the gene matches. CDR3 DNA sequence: TGTGCCAGTCGGGGGAGGGCGGGGGCCAAAAACATTCAGTACTTC. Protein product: CASRGRAGAKNIQYF. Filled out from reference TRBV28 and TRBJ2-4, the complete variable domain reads DVKVTQSSRYLVKRTGEKVFLECVQDMDHENMFWYRQDPGLGLRLIYFSYDVKMKEKGDIPEGYSVSREKKERFSLILESASTNQTSMYLCASRGRAGAKNIQYFGAGTRLSVL.

The CDR3 sequence is CASSPRVRATYEQYF. The CDR3, as DNA: TGTGCCAGCAGCCCCCGGGTCAGGGCCACCTACGAGCAGTACTTC. V gene TRBV7-9 combines with J gene TRBJ2-7; the D gene is possibly TRBD1 (5 bases). The CDR3 length is 15 residues. Germline lookup yields CDR1 SEHNR and CDR2 FQNEAQ (reference sequence). Trimming removed 5 bases at V and 2 bases at J, with 16 bases between.

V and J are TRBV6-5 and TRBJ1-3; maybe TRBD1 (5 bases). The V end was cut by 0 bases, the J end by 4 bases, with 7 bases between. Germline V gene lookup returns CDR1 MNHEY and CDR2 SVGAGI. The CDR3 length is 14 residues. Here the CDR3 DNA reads TGTGCCAGCAGTTACTCGAACAGGGGAAACACCATATATTTT. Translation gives CASSYSNRGNTIYF.

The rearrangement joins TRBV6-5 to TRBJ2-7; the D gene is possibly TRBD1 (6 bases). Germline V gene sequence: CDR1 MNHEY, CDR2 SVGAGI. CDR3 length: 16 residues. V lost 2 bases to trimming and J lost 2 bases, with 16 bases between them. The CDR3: CASSYLPGTKPYEQYF. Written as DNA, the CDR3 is TGTGCCAGCAGTTACCTTCCCGGGACAAAGCCCTACGAGCAGTACTTC.

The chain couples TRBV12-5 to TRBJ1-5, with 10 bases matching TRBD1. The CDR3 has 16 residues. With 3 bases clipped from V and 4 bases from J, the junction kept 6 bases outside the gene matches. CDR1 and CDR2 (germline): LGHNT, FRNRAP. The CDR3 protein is CASGLEGQGGNQPQHF. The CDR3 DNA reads TGTGCTAGTGGTTTAGAAGGACAGGGGGGAAATCAGCCCCAGCATTTT. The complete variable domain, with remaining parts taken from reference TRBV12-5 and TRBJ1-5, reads DARVTQTPRHKVTEMGQEVTMRCQPILGHNTVFWYRQTMMQGLELLAYFRNRAPLDDSGMPKDRFSAEMPDATLATLKIQPSEPRDSAVYFCASGLEGQGGNQPQHFGDGTRLSIL.

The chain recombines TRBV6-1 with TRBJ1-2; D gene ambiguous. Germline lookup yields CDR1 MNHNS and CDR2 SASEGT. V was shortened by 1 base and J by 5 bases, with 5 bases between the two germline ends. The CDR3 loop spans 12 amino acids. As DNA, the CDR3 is TGTGCCAGCAGTGAAGTAGATTATGGCTACACCTTC. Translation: CASSEVDYGYTF.

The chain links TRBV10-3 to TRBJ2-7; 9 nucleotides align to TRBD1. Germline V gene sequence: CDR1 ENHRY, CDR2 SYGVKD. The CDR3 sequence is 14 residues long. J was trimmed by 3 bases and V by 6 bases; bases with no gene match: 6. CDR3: CAISLGQGNYEQYF. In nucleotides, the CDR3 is TGTGCCATCAGCCTGGGACAGGGAAACTACGAGCAGTACTTC.

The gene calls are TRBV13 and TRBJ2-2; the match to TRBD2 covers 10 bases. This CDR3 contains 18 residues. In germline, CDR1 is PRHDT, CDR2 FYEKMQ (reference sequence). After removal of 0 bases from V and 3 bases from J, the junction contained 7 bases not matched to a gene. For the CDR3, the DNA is TGTGCCAGCAGCTTAGGAGGAGCGGGAGGGCGGTACACCGGGGAGCTGTTTTTT. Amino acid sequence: CASSLGGAGGRYTGELFF.

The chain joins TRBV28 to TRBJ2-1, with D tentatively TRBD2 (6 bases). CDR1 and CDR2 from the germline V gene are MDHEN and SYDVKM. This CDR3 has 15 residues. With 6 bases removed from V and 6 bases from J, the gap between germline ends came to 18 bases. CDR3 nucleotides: TGTGCCAGCAGCCCCGGGAGAACTAGAGTCAATGAGCAGTTCTTC. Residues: CASSPGRTRVNEQFF. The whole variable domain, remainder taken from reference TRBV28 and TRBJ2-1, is DVKVTQSSRYLVKRTGEKVFLECVQDMDHENMFWYRQDPGLGLRLIYFSYDVKMKEKGDIPEGYSVSREKKERFSLILESASTNQTSMYLCASSPGRTRVNEQFFGPGTRLTVL.

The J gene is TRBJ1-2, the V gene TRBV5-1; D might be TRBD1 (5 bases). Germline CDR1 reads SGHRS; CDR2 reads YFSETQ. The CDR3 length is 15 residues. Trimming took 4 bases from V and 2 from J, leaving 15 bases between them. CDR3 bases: TGCGCCAGCAGCCCTGGACTCGGGGGGAACTATGGCTACACCTTC. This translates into CASSPGLGGNYGYTF.

The CDR3 nucleotides are TGTGCCAGCAGTGAAGGGAACAGATATGGCTACACCTTC. This sequence encodes CASSEGNRYGYTF. J is TRBJ1-2 and V is TRBV2; D unclear. Germline-derived CDR1 and CDR2 are SNHLY and FYNNEI. Trimming stripped 1 base from V and 5 bases from J, with 8 bases between. This CDR3 contains 13 residues.

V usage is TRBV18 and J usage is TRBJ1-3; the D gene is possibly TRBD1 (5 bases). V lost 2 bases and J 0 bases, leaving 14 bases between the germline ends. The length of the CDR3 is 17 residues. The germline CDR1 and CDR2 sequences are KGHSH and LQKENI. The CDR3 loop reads CASSPTTRVLSGNTIYF. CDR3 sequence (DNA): TGTGCCAGCTCACCAACTACCAGGGTTCTCTCTGGAAACACCATATATTTT.

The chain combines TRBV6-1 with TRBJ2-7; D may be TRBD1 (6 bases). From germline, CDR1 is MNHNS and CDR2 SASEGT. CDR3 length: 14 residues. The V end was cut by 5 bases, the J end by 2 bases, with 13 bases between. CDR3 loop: CASSNLQGPYEQYF. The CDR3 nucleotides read TGTGCCAGCAGTAACCTACAGGGACCCTACGAGCAGTACTTC.

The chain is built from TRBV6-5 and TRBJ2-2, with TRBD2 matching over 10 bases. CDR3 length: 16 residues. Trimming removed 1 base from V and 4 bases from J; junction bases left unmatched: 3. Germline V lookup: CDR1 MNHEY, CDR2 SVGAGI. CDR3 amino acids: CASSYLSSGGTGELFF. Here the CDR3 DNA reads TGTGCCAGCAGTTACTTATCTAGCGGGGGCACCGGGGAGCTGTTTTTT.

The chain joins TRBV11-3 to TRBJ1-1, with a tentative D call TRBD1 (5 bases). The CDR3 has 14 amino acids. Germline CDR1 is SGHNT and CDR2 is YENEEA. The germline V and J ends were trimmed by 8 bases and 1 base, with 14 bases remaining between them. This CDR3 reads CASAPGRGNTEAFF. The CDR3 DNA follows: TGTGCCAGCGCCCCCGGGAGGGGGAACACTGAAGCTTTCTTT.

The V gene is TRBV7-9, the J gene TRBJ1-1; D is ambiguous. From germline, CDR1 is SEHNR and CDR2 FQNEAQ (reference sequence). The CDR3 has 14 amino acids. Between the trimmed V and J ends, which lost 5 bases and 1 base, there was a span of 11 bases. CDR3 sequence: CASSPRNRNTEAFF. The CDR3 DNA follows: TGTGCCAGCAGCCCCAGGAACAGGAACACTGAAGCTTTCTTT. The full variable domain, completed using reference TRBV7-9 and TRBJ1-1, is DTGVSQNPRHKITKRGQNVTFRCDPISEHNRLYWYRQTLGQGPEFLTYFQNEAQLEKSRLLSDRFSAERPKGSFSTLEIQRTEQGDSAMYLCASSPRNRNTEAFFGQGTRLTVV.

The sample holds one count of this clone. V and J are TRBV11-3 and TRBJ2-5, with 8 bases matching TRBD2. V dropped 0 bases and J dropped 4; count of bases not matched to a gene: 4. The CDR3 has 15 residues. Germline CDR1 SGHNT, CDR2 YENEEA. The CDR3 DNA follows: TGTGCCAGCAGCTTAGAAGGGACTAGTGTAGAGACCCAGTACTTC. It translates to CASSLEGTSVETQYF. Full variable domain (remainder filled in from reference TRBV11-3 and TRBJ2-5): EAGVVQSPRYKIIEKKQPVAFWCNPISGHNTLYWYLQNLGQGPELLIRYENEEAVDDSQLPKDRFSAERLKGVDSTLKIQPAELGDSAVYLCASSLEGTSVETQYFGPGTRLLVL.

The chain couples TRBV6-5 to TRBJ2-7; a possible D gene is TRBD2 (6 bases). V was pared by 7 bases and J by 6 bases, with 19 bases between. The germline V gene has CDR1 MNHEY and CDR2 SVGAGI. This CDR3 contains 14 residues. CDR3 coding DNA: TGTGCCAGCAAGGGGTCGGGAGTAGCGTTCGAGCAGTACTTC. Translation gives CASKGSGVAFEQYF.

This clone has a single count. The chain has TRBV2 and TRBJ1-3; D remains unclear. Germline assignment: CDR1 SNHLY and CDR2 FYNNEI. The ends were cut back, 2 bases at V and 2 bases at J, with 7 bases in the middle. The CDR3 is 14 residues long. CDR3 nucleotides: TGTGCCAGCAGTGAACCGGGGACTGGAAACACCATATATTTT. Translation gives CASSEPGTGNTIYF. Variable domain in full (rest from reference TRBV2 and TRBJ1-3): EPEVTQTPSHQVTQMGQEVILRCVPISNHLYFYWYRQILGQKVEFLVSFYNNEISEKSEIFDDQFSVERPDGSNFTLKIRSTKLEDSAMYFCASSEPGTGNTIYFGEGSWLTVV.

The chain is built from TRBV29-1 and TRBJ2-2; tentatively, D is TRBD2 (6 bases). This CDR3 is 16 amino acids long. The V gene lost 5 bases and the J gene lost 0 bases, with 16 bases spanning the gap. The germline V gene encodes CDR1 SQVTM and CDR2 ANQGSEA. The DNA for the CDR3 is TGCAGCGTTACCGGGCTAGCGCTCGCGAACACCGGGGAGCTGTTTTTT. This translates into CSVTGLALANTGELFF.

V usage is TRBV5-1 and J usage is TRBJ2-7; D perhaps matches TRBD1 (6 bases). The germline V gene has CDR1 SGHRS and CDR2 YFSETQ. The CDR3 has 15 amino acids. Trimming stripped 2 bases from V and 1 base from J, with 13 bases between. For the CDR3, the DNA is TGCGCCAGCAGCTTTGCGGAACAGGGATCCTACGAGCAGTACTTC. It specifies CASSFAEQGSYEQYF.

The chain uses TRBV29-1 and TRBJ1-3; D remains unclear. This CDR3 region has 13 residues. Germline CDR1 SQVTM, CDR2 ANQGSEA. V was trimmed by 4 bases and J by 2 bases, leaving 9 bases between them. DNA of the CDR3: TGCAGCGTTGGAGGAACGACTGGAAACACCATATATTTT. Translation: CSVGGTTGNTIYF.

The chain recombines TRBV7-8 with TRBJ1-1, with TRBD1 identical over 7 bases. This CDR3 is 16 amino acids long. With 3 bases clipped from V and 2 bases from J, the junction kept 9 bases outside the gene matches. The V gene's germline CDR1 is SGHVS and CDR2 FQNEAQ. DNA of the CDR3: TGTGCCAGCAGCTTGACCAGACAGGGTCCAAACACTGAAGCTTTCTTT. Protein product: CASSLTRQGPNTEAFF.

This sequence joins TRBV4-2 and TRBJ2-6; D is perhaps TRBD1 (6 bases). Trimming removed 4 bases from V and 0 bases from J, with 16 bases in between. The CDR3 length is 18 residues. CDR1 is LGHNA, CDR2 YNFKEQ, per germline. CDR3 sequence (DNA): TGTGCCAGCAGCCGAGCAGGGGCCGAGTTCTCTGGGGCCAACGTCCTGACTTTC. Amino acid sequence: CASSRAGAEFSGANVLTF.

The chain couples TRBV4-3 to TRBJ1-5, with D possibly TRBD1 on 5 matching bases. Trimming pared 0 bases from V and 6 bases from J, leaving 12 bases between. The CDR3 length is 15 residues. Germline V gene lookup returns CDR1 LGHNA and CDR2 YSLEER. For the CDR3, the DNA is TGCGCCAGCAGCCAAGATGGGGCGGTCGGTCAGCCCCAGCATTTT. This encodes CASSQDGAVGQPQHF.

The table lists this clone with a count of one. CDR3 residues: CASSPLAGYQETQYF. CDR3 nucleotides: TGTGCCAGCTCACCACTAGCGGGGTACCAAGAGACCCAGTACTTC. V is TRBV18 and J is TRBJ2-5; 8 nucleotides line up with TRBD2. The CDR3 consists of 15 residues. The germline CDR1 and CDR2 sequences are KGHSH and LQKENI. The V and J ends lost 1 base and 0 bases, in that order; junction bases with no gene match: 1.

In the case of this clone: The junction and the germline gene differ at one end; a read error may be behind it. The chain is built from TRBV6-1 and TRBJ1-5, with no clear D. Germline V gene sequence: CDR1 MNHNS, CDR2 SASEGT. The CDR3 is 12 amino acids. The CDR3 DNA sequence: TGTGCCAGCAGTCCCATCACGGTCGTATTTTATTTT. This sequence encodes CASSPITVVFYF.

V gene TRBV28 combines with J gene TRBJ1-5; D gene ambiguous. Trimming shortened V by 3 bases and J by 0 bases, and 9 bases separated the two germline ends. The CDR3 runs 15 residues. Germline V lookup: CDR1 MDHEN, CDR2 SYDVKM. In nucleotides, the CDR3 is TGTGCCAGCAGTTTTAGGGCGGGTAGCAATCAGCCCCAGCATTTT. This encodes CASSFRAGSNQPQHF.

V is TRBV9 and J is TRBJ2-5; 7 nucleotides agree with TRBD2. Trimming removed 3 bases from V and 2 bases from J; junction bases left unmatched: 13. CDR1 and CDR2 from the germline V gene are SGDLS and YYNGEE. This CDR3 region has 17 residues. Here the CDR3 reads CASSAPRGRGGQETQYF. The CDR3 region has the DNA TGTGCCAGCAGCGCGCCGAGAGGGAGGGGAGGGCAAGAGACCCAGTACTTC.

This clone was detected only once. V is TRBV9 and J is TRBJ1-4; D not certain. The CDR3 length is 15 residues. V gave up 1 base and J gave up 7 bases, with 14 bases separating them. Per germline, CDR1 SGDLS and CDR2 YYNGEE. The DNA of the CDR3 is TGTGCCAGCAGCGTATTGGGCCTGAACAGTGAAAAACTGTTTTTT. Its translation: CASSVLGLNSEKLFF.